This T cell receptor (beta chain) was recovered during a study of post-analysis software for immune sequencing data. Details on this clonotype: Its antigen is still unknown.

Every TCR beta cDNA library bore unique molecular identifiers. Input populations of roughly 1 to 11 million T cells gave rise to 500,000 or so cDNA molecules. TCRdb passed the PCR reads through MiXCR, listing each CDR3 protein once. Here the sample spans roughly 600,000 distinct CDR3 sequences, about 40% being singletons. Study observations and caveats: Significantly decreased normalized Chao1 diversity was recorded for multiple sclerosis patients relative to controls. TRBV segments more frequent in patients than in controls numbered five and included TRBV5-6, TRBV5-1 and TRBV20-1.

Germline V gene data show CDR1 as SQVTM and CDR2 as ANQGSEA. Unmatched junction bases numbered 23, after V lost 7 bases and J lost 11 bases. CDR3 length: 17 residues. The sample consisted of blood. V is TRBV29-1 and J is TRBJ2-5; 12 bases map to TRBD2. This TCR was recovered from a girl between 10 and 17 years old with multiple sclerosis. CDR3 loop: CSARSTSGSFRYNEQYF. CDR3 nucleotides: TGCAGCGCCCGCTCGACTAGCGGGAGTTTTCGGTACAATGAGCAGTACTTC.